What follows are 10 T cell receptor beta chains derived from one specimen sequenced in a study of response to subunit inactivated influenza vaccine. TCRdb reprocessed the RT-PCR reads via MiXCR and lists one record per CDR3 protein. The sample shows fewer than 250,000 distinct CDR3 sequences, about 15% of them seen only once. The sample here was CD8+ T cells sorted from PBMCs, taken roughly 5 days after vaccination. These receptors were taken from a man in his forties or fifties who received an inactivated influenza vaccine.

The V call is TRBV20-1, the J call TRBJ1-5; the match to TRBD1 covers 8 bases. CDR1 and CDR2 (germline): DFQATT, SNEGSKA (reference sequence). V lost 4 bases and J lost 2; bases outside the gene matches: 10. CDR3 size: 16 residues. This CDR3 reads CSANPLTGDGNQPQHF. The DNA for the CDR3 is TGCAGTGCTAACCCCTTGACAGGGGATGGCAATCAGCCCCAGCATTTT.

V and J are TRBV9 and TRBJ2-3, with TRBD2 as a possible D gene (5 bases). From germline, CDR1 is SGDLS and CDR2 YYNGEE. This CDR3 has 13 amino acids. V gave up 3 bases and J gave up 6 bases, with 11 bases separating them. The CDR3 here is CASSEGAADTQYF. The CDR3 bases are TGTGCCAGCAGCGAAGGAGCGGCCGATACGCAGTATTTT.

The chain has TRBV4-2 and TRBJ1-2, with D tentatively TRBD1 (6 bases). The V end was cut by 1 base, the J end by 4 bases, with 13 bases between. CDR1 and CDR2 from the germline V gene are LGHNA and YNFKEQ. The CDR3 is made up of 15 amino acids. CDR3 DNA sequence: TGTGCCAGCAGCCAAGGGCAACAGGGCAGCTATGGCTACACCTTC. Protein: CASSQGQQGSYGYTF.

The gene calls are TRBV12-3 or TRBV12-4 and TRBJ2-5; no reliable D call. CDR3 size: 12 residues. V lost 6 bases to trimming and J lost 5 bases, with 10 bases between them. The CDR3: CASSPQAETQYF. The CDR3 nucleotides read TGTGCCAGCAGCCCCCAGGCGGAGACCCAGTACTTC.

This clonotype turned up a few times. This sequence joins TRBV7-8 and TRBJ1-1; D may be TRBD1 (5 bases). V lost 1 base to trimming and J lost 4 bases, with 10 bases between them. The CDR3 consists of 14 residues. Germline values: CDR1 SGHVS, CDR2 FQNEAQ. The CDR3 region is CASSLEWGSTEAFF. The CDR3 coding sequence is TGTGCCAGCAGCTTAGAATGGGGGAGCACTGAAGCTTTCTTT.

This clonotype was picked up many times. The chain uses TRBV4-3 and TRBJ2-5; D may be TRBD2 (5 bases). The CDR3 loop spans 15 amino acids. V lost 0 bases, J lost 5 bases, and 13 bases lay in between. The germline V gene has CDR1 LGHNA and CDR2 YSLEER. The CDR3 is CASSQDHNQRETQYF. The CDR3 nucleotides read TGCGCCAGCAGCCAAGATCATAACCAGCGGGAGACCCAGTACTTC.

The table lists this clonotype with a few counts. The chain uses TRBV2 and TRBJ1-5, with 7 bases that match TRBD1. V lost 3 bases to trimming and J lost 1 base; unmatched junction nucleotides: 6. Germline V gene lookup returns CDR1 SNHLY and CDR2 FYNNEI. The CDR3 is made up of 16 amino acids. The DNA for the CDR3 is TGTGCCAGCAGTGATCACTTACAGGGGAGCAATCAGCCCCAGCATTTT. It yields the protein CASSDHLQGSNQPQHF.

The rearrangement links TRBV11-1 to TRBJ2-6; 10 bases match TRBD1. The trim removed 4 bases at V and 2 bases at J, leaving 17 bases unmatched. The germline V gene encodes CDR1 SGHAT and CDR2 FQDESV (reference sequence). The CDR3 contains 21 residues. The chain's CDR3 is CASSSSKAGGTGETGANVLTF. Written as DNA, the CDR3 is TGTGCCAGCAGCTCCTCGAAGGCGGGCGGGACAGGGGAGACTGGGGCCAACGTCCTGACTTTC.

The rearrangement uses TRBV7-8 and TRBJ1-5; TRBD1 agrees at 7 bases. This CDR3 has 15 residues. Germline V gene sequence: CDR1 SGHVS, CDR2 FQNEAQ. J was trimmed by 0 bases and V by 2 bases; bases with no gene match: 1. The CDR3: CASSLYRGSNQPQHF. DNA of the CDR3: TGTGCCAGCAGCTTATACAGGGGTAGCAATCAGCCCCAGCATTTT. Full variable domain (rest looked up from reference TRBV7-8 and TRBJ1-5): GAGVSQSPRYKVAKRGQDVALRCDPISGHVSLFWYQQALGQGPEFLTYFQNEAQLDKSGLPSDRFFAERPEGSVSTLKIQRTQQEDSAVYLCASSLYRGSNQPQHFGDGTRLSIL.

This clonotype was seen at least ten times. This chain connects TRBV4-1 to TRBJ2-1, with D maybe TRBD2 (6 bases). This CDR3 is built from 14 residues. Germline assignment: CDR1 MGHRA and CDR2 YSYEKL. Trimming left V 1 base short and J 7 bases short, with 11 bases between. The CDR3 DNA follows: TGCGCCAGCAGCCAAGCTTCACGGGGGAATGAGCAGTTCTTC. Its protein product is CASSQASRGNEQFF.